This record looks at one T cell receptor (beta chain) sequence and its context. Its specificity is not known. The data belong to a study of cytomegalovirus exposure and HLA in healthy donors. Study-wide results and caveats: The study found most TCR sequences rare, yet found some public TCRs in many donors. Listed as cytomegalovirus-associated were approximately 160 TCR beta chains.

Assay: immunoSEQ multiplex PCR; the TCRdb copy retains only in-frame clones and omits some. Counted here are a few hundred thousand clones, 86% occurring once; the ten biggest clones make up 0.75% to 0.85%. V gave up 5 bases and J gave up 0 bases; unmatched junction bases: 8. This CDR3 contains 19 residues. The germline V gene encodes CDR1 SNHLY and CDR2 FYNNEI. This clonotype was obtained from a woman between 18 and 29 years old in good health and CMV-seronegative. The chain uses TRBV2 and TRBJ2-6; TRBD2 agrees at 12 bases. Sequences were obtained from PBMCs. The CDR3 here is CASSNKGLAGLSGANVLTF. Here the CDR3 DNA reads TGTGCCAGCAGTAACAAGGGACTAGCGGGCCTCTCTGGGGCCAACGTCCTGACTTTC.